Detailed here is one T cell receptor (beta chain). What it binds is unknown. Sequencing used immunoSEQ multiplex PCR; TCRdb keeps in-frame clones, though not all of them. Of approximately 210,000 clones listed, roughly 94% are singletons. Germline assignment: CDR1 SQVTM and CDR2 ANQGSEA. V was clipped by 7 bases and J by 6 bases; unmatched bases: 7. The CDR3 extends over 13 amino acids. The data were taken from a study of T cell responses to AZD1222 COVID-19 vaccine. Notes on the study in general: Elevations in Spike-specific TCR breadth and depth followed administration of two AZD1222 doses.

The sequence was collected from an adult who received the MenACWY meningococcal vaccine as a control. This chain connects TRBV29-1 to TRBJ2-1; the match to TRBD2 covers 9 bases. Source: peripheral blood, taken 28 days after the second dose of the MenACWY control vaccine. The CDR3 spells CSARTSEANEQFF. DNA for the CDR3: TGCAGCGCTCGGACTAGCGAGGCCAATGAGCAGTTCTTC.